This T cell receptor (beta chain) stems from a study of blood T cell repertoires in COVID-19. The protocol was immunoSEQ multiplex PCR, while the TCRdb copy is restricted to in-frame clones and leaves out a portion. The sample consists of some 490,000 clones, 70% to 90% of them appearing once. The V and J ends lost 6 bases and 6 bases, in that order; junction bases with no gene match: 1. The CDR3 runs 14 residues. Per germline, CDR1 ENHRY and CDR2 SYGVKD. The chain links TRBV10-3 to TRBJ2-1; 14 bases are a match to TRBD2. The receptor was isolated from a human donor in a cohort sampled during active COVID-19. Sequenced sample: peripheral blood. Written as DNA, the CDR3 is TGTGCCATCAGCGGACTAGCGGGAGGCAATGAGCAGTTCTTC. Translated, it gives CAISGLAGGNEQFF.